The 27 T cell receptor beta chains in this list originate from one sample, sequenced in a study of OX40 agonist ivuxolimab in advanced cancers. Profiling relied on immunoSEQ multiplex PCR, and the TCRdb table lists in-frame clones only, not all of them. The table records about 50,000 clones, about 90% of them present only once. The specimen comprised CD4+ or CD8+ T cells sorted from blood, sampled in a trial of the OX40 agonist ivuxolimab. The receptors come from an adult with an advanced solid tumor such as melanoma, head and neck, liver or kidney cancer.

The chain links TRBV18 to TRBJ1-3, with D maybe TRBD1 (6 bases). V was trimmed by 5 bases and J by 5 bases, leaving 19 bases between them. Germline V lookup: CDR1 KGHSH, CDR2 LQKENI. This CDR3 has 16 amino acids. This chain's CDR3 is CASSSTGGLGRNTIYF. CDR3 in DNA: TGTGCCAGCTCATCGACAGGAGGTCTCGGTAGAAACACCATATATTTT.

The chain employs TRBV6-1 and TRBJ1-5; D uncertain. The CDR3 has 12 amino acids. The V gene's germline CDR1 is MNHNS and CDR2 SASEGT. The germline V and J ends were trimmed by 4 bases and 7 bases, with 8 bases remaining between them. CDR3 sequence (DNA): TGTGCCAGCAGTGTATTCGGGCAGCCCCAGCATTTT. Residues: CASSVFGQPQHF.

V usage is TRBV7-9 and J usage is TRBJ2-7; 7 bases match TRBD2. This CDR3 spans 14 amino acids. J was trimmed by 2 bases and V by 0 bases; bases with no gene match: 1. Germline V gene sequence: CDR1 SEHNR, CDR2 FQNEAQ (reference sequence). This CDR3 reads CASSLAGTTYEQYF. CDR3 nucleotide sequence: TGTGCCAGCAGCTTAGCCGGGACTACCTACGAGCAGTACTTC.

The V call is TRBV9, the J call TRBJ2-1; D is perhaps TRBD1 or TRBD2 (6 bases each). V lost 4 bases, J lost 4 bases, and 15 bases lay in between. Germline loops: CDR1 SGDLS, CDR2 YYNGEE. CDR3 size: 15 residues. CDR3 region: CASSPGGGLYNEQFF. The CDR3 DNA follows: TGTGCCAGCAGCCCCGGAGGGGGGTTATACAATGAGCAGTTCTTC.

About this clone: Other DNA sequences in this sample translate to the same CDR3. The chain is built from TRBV9 and TRBJ2-5; D not certain. V gave up 0 bases and J gave up 4 bases, with 7 bases separating them. Germline CDR1 SGDLS, CDR2 YYNGEE. The CDR3 is made up of 13 amino acids. CDR3 in amino acids: CASSVGLAETQYF. In DNA form, the CDR3 reads TGTGCCAGCAGCGTAGGATTAGCAGAGACCCAGTACTTC.

The CDR3 DNA reads as TGTGCCAGCAGTGAGGACGTGGGGGCCAACGTCCTGACTTTC. Amino acid sequence: CASSEDVGANVLTF. The J gene is TRBJ2-6, the V gene TRBV2; D gene uncertain. Germline assignment: CDR1 SNHLY and CDR2 FYNNEI. The V end was cut by 3 bases, the J end by 4 bases, with 7 bases between. This CDR3 contains 14 residues. Filled out from reference TRBV2 and TRBJ2-6, the complete variable domain reads EPEVTQTPSHQVTQMGQEVILRCVPISNHLYFYWYRQILGQKVEFLVSFYNNEISEKSEIFDDQFSVERPDGSNFTLKIRSTKLEDSAMYFCASSEDVGANVLTFGAGSRLTVL.

The chain links TRBV19 to TRBJ2-1; 14 nucleotides agree with TRBD2. After removal of 7 bases from V and 1 base from J, the junction contained 15 bases not matched to a gene. The germline V gene encodes CDR1 LNHDA and CDR2 SQIVND (reference sequence). CDR3 length equals 20 residues. CDR3 DNA sequence: TGTGCCAGTAATCCTGTTCCCGGGACTAGCGGGAGAGGATCCTACAATGAGCAGTTCTTC. Translated: CASNPVPGTSGRGSYNEQFF. Variable domain in full (rest from reference TRBV19 and TRBJ2-1): DGGITQSPKYLFRKEGQNVTLSCEQNLNHDAMYWYRQDPGQGLRLIYYSQIVNDFQKGDIAEGYSVSREKKESFPLTVTSAQKNPTAFYLCASNPVPGTSGRGSYNEQFFGPGTRLTVL.

The CDR3 is CAISRVQDYGYTF. Here the CDR3 DNA reads TGTGCCATCAGCAGAGTTCAGGACTATGGCTACACCTTC. J is TRBJ1-2 and V is TRBV10-3; no firm D call. The CDR3 contains 13 residues. Trimming pared 6 bases from V and 3 bases from J, leaving 11 bases between. Germline CDR1 ENHRY, CDR2 SYGVKD.

The V and J genes are TRBV5-4 and TRBJ1-1; D is perhaps TRBD1 (6 bases). CDR1 is SGHNT, CDR2 YYREEE, per germline (reference sequence). The V end was cut by 0 bases, the J end by 4 bases, with 13 bases between. The CDR3 covers 15 residues. The CDR3, as DNA: TGTGCCAGCAGCTTGGAGGAGGGGGTGGCCACTGAAGCTTTCTTT. Translating gives CASSLEEGVATEAFF.

The chain carries TRBV2 and TRBJ2-3; 7 bases agree with TRBD2. Per germline, CDR1 SNHLY and CDR2 FYNNEI. J lost 6 bases, V lost 6 bases, and 3 bases had no gene match. CDR3 size: 12 residues. The DNA for the CDR3 is TGTGCCAGCAGGGACGGGGGGGATACGCAGTATTTT. Residues: CASRDGGDTQYF.

The chain is built from TRBV5-4 and TRBJ1-3; D ambiguous. CDR1 and CDR2 from the germline V gene are SGHNT and YYREEE (reference sequence). CDR3 length: 14 amino acids. Trimming removed 3 bases from V and 0 bases from J, with 7 bases in between. The CDR3: CASSSSLSGNTIYF. CDR3 DNA sequence: TGTGCCAGCAGCTCTTCTCTCTCTGGAAACACCATATATTTT.

The rearrangement joins TRBV28 to TRBJ2-3; 11 nucleotides agree with TRBD2. Losses at the gene ends were 5 bases for V and 2 bases for J; bases not matched to a gene: 3. CDR3 length: 15 residues. Germline CDR1 and CDR2: MDHEN and SYDVKM. The CDR3, as DNA: TGTGCCAGCAGTACTAGCGGGGGAACCACAGATACGCAGTATTTT. Amino acids: CASSTSGGTTDTQYF. The variable domain in full, completed from reference TRBV28 and TRBJ2-3, reads DVKVTQSSRYLVKRTGEKVFLECVQDMDHENMFWYRQDPGLGLRLIYFSYDVKMKEKGDIPEGYSVSREKKERFSLILESASTNQTSMYLCASSTSGGTTDTQYFGPGTRLTVL.

The chain carries TRBV5-4 and TRBJ2-5; D unresolved. CDR3 size: 12 residues. V lost 3 bases and J lost 3, with 6 bases in between. CDR1 and CDR2 from the germline V gene are SGHNT and YYREEE (reference sequence). DNA for the CDR3: TGTGCCAGCAGCTCGCCTGAAGAGACCCAGTACTTC. Translated, it gives CASSSPEETQYF.

The V and J genes are TRBV29-1 and TRBJ2-5, with TRBD2 matching over 9 bases. The CDR3 totals 18 residues. The trim removed 4 bases at V and 3 bases at J, leaving 18 bases unmatched. Germline lookup yields CDR1 SQVTM and CDR2 ANQGSEA. The CDR3, as DNA: TGCAGCGTTGGCCCCGGGGGTAAGAGGACTAGCGTTAAAGAGACCCAGTACTTC. It specifies CSVGPGGKRTSVKETQYF.

The chain links TRBV19 to TRBJ2-2; D perhaps matches TRBD2 (6 bases). Germline V gene sequence: CDR1 LNHDA, CDR2 SQIVND (reference sequence). The CDR3 spans 15 residues. V lost 3 bases to trimming and J lost 4 bases, with 12 bases between them. Here the CDR3 reads CASSIPQGGTGELFF. DNA of the CDR3: TGTGCCAGTAGTATTCCCCAGGGAGGCACCGGGGAGCTGTTTTTT.

V is TRBV18 and J is TRBJ2-3; 8 nucleotides match TRBD2. The CDR3 sequence is 16 residues long. Germline V gene sequence: CDR1 KGHSH, CDR2 LQKENI. J gave up 4 bases and V 0 bases, and 6 bases lay outside the gene matches. The CDR3 protein is CASSPPGGRPADTQYF. As DNA, the CDR3 is TGTGCCAGCTCACCACCGGGCGGGAGGCCGGCAGATACGCAGTATTTT.

This chain connects TRBV7-8 to TRBJ2-3; D may match TRBD1 or TRBD2 (5 bases each). In germline, CDR1 is SGHVS, CDR2 FQNEAQ. V lost 0 bases, J lost 5 bases, and 12 bases lay in between. This CDR3 is built from 15 residues. The CDR3 DNA follows: TGTGCCAGCAGCTTAGCGGGAGCTCAGGGAGATACGCAGTATTTT. Its translation: CASSLAGAQGDTQYF. The whole variable domain, filled in from reference TRBV7-8 and TRBJ2-3, reads GAGVSQSPRYKVAKRGQDVALRCDPISGHVSLFWYQQALGQGPEFLTYFQNEAQLDKSGLPSDRFFAERPEGSVSTLKIQRTQQEDSAVYLCASSLAGAQGDTQYFGPGTRLTVL.

The chain is built from TRBV6-1 and TRBJ1-2; 10 bases agree with TRBD1. CDR3 size: 13 residues. The ends lost 5 bases at V and 7 bases at J; junction bases unmatched: 4. Germline V gene data show CDR1 as MNHNS and CDR2 as SASEGT. CDR3 DNA: TGTGCCAGCAGTCCTGGGACAGGGGCTGGCTACACCTTC. Translation gives CASSPGTGAGYTF.

The chain carries TRBV28 and TRBJ2-2; perhaps D is TRBD1 or TRBD2 (5 bases each). This CDR3 is built from 19 residues. Germline V lookup: CDR1 MDHEN, CDR2 SYDVKM. The V gene lost 7 bases and the J gene lost 5 bases, with 29 bases spanning the gap. The CDR3 coding sequence is TGTGCCAGCACCCATGGAGGCAGGGTATCTTGGAGATTTACCGGGGAGCTGTTTTTT. As protein: CASTHGGRVSWRFTGELFF.

The gene calls are TRBV30 and TRBJ1-1; no clear D gene. The CDR3 is 14 residues long. Germline V gene sequence: CDR1 GTSNPN, CDR2 SVGIG (reference sequence). V was trimmed by 1 base and J by 0 bases, leaving 9 bases between them. The chain's CDR3 is CAWSESPLNTEAFF. The CDR3 coding sequence is TGTGCCTGGAGTGAGTCGCCCTTGAACACTGAAGCTTTCTTT.

V gene TRBV29-1 combines with J gene TRBJ2-1; D is unresolved. CDR3 length: 11 residues. V was clipped by 6 bases and J by 15 bases, with 18 bases between them. The germline V gene encodes CDR1 SQVTM and CDR2 ANQGSEA. The DNA for the CDR3 is TGCAGCGTGGCCCTCACTCCTCGAGGGTTCTTC. Translation: CSVALTPRGFF.

The chain employs TRBV5-3 and TRBJ2-7; unclear D gene. TRBV5-3 is designated an ORF whose function remains uncertain. There are 16 residues in the CDR3. Trimming pared 0 bases from V and 0 bases from J, leaving 13 bases between. The CDR3 coding sequence is TGTGCCAGAAGCTTGGACGACAAGCCCCCCTCCTACGAGCAGTACTTC. Its protein product is CARSLDDKPPSYEQYF.

The chain links TRBV28 to TRBJ1-1; possibly TRBD1 for D (5 bases). The CDR3 length is 14 residues. V shed 2 bases and J shed 4 bases, with 11 bases lying between them. Germline values: CDR1 MDHEN, CDR2 SYDVKM. Here the CDR3 reads CASSLRQMATEAFF. Here the CDR3 DNA reads TGTGCCAGCAGTTTACGACAGATGGCCACTGAAGCTTTCTTT.

V usage is TRBV11-2 and J usage is TRBJ1-2; D is unclear. V was pared by 2 bases and J by 4 bases, with 14 bases between. Looked up from germline, CDR1 is SGHAT and CDR2 is FQNNGV. The CDR3 has 15 amino acids. The CDR3 DNA is TGTGCCAGCAGCTTACCGACGCAAGGAGGCTATGGCTACACCTTC. Protein: CASSLPTQGGYGYTF.

The rearrangement links TRBV4-1 to TRBJ1-4, with D unclear. The germline V gene has CDR1 MGHRA and CDR2 YSYEKL. This CDR3 has 15 amino acids. Trimming pared 0 bases from V and 6 bases from J, leaving 11 bases between. CDR3 amino acids: CASSQDKWSYEKLFF. CDR3 sequence (DNA): TGCGCCAGCAGCCAAGATAAGTGGAGCTATGAAAAACTGTTTTTT.

The rearrangement links TRBV7-2 to TRBJ2-7; D may be TRBD1 or TRBD2 (5 bases each). The CDR3 is 14 amino acids. Trimming took 5 bases from V and 1 from J, leaving 12 bases between them. Per germline, CDR1 SGHTA and CDR2 FQGNSA. CDR3 coding DNA: TGTGCCAGCAGCGTTCGGGACGGGTCCTACGAGCAGTACTTC. Protein product: CASSVRDGSYEQYF.

The rearrangement uses TRBV19 and TRBJ2-4; no clear D. The CDR3 spans 13 residues. Trimming removed 3 bases from V and 0 bases from J, with 3 bases in between. Germline V gives CDR1 LNHDA, CDR2 SQIVND (reference sequence). Here the CDR3 reads CASSMLAKNIQYF. Written as DNA, the CDR3 is TGTGCCAGTAGTATGTTAGCCAAAAACATTCAGTACTTC.